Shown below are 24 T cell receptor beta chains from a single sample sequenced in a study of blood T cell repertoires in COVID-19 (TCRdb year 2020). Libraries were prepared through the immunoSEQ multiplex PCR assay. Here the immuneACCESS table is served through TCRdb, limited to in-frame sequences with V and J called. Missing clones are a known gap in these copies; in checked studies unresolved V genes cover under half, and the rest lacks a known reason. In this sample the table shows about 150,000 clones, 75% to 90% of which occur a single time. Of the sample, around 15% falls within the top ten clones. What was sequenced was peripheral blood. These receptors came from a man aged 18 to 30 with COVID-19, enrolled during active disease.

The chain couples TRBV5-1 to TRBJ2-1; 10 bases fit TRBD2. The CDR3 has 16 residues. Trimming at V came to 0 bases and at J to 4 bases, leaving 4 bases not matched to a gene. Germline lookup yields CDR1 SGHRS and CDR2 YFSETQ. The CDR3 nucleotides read TGCGCCAGCAGCTTGGGGACTAGCGGACTGTACAATGAGCAGTTCTTC. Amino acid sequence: CASSLGTSGLYNEQFF.

The CDR3 sequence: CASSPRQGWEETQYF. As DNA, the CDR3 is TGCGCCAGCAGCCCTCGACAGGGATGGGAGGAGACCCAGTACTTC. The chain links TRBV4-1 to TRBJ2-5; 7 bases line up with TRBD1. CDR3 length: 15 amino acids. The V gene end was trimmed by 4 bases and the J gene end by 5 bases; junction bases not matched to a gene: 10. Per germline, CDR1 MGHRA and CDR2 YSYEKL.

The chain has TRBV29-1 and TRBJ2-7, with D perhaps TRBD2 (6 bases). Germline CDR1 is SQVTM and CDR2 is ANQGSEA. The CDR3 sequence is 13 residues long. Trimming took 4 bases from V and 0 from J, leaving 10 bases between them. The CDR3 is CSVVGGSSYEQYF. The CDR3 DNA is TGCAGCGTTGTGGGAGGCAGCTCCTACGAGCAGTACTTC.

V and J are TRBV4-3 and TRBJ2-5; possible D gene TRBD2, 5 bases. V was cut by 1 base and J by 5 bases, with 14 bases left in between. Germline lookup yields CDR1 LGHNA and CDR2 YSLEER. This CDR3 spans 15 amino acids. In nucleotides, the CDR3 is TGCGCCAGCAGCCAAGCGTTCGGGGATACGGAGACCCAGTACTTC. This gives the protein CASSQAFGDTETQYF.

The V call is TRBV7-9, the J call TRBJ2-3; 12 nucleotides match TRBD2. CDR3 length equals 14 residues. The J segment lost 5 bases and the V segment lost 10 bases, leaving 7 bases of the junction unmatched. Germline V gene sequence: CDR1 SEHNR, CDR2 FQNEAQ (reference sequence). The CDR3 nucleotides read TGTGCCACGCGGACTAGCGGGACCTTAGATACGCAGTATTTT. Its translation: CATRTSGTLDTQYF.

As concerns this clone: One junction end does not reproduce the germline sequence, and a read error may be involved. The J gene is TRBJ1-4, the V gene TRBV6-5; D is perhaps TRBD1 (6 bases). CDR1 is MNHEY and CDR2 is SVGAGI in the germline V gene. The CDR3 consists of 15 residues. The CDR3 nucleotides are TGTGCCAGCAGGTCATACAGGGACCCGAATGAAAAACTGCTTTTT. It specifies CASRSYRDPNEKLLF.

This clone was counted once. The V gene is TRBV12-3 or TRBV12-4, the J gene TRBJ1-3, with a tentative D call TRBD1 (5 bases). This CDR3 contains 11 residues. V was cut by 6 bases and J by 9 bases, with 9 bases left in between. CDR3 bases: TGTGCCAGCAGCGGAGGGGCCACCATATATTTT. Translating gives CASSGGATIYF.

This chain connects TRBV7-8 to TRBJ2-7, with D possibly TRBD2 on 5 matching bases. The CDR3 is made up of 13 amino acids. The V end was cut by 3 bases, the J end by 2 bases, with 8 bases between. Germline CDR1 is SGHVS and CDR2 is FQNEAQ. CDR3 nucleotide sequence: TGTGCCAGCAGCTTGACCGGGACCTACGAGCAGTACTTC. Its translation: CASSLTGTYEQYF.

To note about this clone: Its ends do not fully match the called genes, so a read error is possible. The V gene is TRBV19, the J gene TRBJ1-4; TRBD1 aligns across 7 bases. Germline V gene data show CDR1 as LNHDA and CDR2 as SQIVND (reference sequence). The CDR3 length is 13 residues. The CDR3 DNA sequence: TGTGCCAGTAGTATGGTCCAGGGGGAAAAACTGCTTTTT. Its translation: CASSMVQGEKLLF.

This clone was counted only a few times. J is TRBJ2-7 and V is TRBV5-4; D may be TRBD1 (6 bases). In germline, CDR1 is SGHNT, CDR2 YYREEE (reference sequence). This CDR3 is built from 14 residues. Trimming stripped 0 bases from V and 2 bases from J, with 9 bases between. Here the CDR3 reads CASSLAGTTYEQYF. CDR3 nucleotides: TGTGCCAGCAGCTTGGCCGGGACAACCTACGAGCAGTACTTC.

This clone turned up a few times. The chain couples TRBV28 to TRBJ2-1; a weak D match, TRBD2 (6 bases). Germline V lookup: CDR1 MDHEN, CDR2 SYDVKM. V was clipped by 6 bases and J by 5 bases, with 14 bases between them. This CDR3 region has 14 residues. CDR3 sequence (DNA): TGTGCCAGCAGCCCGGGAGATTCCCACAATGAGCAGTTCTTC. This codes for CASSPGDSHNEQFF.

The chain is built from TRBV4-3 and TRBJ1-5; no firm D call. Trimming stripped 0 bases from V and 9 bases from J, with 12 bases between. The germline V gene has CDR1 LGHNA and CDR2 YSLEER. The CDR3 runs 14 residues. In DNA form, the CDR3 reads TGCGCCAGCAGCCAAGATTCGGGGAACGGGCCCCAGCATTTT. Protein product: CASSQDSGNGPQHF.

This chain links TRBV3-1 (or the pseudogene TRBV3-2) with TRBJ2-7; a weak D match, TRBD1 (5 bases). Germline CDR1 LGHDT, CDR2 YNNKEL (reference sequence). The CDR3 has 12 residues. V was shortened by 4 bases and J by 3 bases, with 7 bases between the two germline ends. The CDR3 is CASSLDSYEQYF. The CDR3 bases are TGTGCCAGCAGCCTAGACAGCTACGAGCAGTACTTC.

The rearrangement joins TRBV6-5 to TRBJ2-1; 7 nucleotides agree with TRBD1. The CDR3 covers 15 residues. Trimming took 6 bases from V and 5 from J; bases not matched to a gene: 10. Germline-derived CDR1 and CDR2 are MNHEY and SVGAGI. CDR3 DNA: TGTGCCAGCAGCCTAACGGGACAGACCCACAATGAGCAGTTCTTC. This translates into CASSLTGQTHNEQFF.

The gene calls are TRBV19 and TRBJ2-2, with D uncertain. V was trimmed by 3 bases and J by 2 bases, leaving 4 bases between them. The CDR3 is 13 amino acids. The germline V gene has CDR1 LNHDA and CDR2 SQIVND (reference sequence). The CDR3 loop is CASSILNTGELFF. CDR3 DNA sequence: TGTGCCAGTAGTATCTTAAACACCGGGGAGCTGTTTTTT.

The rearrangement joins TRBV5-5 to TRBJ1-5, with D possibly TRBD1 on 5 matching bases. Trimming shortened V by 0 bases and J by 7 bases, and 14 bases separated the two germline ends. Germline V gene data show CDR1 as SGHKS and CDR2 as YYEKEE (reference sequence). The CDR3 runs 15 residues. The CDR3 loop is CASSLGGSPNQPQHF. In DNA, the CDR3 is TGTGCCAGCAGCTTGGGGGGCAGTCCCAACCAGCCCCAGCATTTT.

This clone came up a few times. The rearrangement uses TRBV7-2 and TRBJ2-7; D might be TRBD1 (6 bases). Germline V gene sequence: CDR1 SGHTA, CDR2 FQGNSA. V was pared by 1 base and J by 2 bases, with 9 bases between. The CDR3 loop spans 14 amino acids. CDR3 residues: CASSLDRATYEQYF. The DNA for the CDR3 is TGTGCCAGCAGCTTAGACAGGGCAACCTACGAGCAGTACTTC.

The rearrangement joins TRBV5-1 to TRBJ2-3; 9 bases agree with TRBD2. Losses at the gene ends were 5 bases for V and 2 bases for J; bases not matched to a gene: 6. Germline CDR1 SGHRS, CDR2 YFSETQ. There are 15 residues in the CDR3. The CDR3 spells CASSLRTSDTDTQYF. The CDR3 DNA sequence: TGCGCCAGCAGTCTCCGGACTAGCGACACAGATACGCAGTATTTT.

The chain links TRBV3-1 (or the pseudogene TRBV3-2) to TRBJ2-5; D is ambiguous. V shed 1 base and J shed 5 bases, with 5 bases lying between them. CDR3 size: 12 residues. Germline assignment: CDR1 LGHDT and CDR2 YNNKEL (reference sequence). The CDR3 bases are TGTGCCAGCAGCCAAGTCGGGGAGACCCAGTACTTC. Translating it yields CASSQVGETQYF.

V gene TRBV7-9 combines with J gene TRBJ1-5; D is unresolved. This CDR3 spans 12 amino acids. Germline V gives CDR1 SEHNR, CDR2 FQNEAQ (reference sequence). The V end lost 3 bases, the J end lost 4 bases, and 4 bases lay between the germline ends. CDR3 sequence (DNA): TGTGCCAGCAGCTTGCAGAATCAGCCCCAGCATTTT. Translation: CASSLQNQPQHF.

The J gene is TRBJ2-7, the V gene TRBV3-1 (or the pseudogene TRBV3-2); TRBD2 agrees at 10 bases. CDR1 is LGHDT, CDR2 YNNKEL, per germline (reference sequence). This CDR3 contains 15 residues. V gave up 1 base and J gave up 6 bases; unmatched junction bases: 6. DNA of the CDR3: TGTGCCAGCAGCCAAGGGACTAGCGGTCTACGCGAGCAGTACTTC. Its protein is CASSQGTSGLREQYF.

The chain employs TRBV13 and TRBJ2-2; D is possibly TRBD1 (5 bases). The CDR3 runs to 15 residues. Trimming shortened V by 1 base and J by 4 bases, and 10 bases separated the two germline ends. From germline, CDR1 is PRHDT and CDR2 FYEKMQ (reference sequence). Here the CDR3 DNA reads TGTGCCAGCAGCTTAGTCAGGGAAGGCACCGGGGAGCTGTTTTTT. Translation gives CASSLVREGTGELFF.

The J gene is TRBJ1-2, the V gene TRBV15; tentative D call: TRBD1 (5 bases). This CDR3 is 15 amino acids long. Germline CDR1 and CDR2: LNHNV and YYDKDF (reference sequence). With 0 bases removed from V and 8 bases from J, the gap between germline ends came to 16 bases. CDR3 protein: CATSRDLSRAQGYTF. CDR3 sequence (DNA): TGTGCCACCAGCAGAGATTTGAGCAGGGCCCAGGGCTACACCTTC.

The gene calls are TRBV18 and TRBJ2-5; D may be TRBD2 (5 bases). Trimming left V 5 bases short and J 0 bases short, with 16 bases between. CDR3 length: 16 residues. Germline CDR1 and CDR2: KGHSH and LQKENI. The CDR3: CASSSRGSANQETQYF. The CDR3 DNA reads TGTGCCAGCTCATCTCGGGGTAGCGCAAACCAAGAGACCCAGTACTTC. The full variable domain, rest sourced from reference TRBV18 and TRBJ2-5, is NAGVMQNPRHLVRRRGQEARLRCSPMKGHSHVYWYRQLPEEGLKFMVYLQKENIIDESGMPKERFSAEFPKEGPSILRIQQVVRGDSAAYFCASSSRGSANQETQYFGPGTRLLVL.